This TCR beta chain was documented in a study of cytotoxic CD8 clonotypes in ibrutinib-treated CLL. The assay was immunoSEQ multiplex PCR, and TCRdb's table has in-frame clones only and misses some. Among tens of thousands of clones, 55% to 70% were seen once, and the ten largest hold 20%. CDR3 length equals 16 residues. CDR1 and CDR2 from the germline V gene are SGHNT and YYREEE (reference sequence). With 5 bases removed from V and 0 bases from J, the gap between germline ends came to 18 bases. The sequence was collected from a human donor with chronic lymphocytic leukemia. This chain joins TRBV5-4 and TRBJ2-7; D may be TRBD1 or TRBD2 (5 bases each). The specimen was PBMCs, collected after 24 months of ibrutinib treatment. The CDR3 bases are TGTGCCAGCAGTGTATCTGGGGGACCCAACTCCTACGAGCAGTACTTC. Residues: CASSVSGGPNSYEQYF.